This T cell receptor (beta chain) originates from a study of T cell repertoires in cytomegalovirus infection. Overall study context: Recently described HLA-C-restricted plus well-studied HLA-B-restricted CMV epitopes were used.

TCRdb analysed the reads with MiXCR anew, one entry per CDR3 protein. The table lists 700,000 to 850,000 distinct CDR3 sequences, 32% of them singletons, with 9.5% to 15% in the top ten. Findings and limits, study-wide: Public TCR beta family frequency separated CMV-and-HLA carriers, including in an independent cohort. In two of eight donors, the top clonotype was HLA-C-restricted CMV-specific.

The CDR3 spans 19 residues. Germline V lookup: CDR1 MGHRA, CDR2 YSYEKL. V gave up 4 bases and J gave up 2 bases, with 27 bases separating them. On this clonotype itself: Its specificity is not known.

The TCR was taken from a human donor in good health (CMV status not recorded). Some clones in this sample may be carry-over from other donors' samples. The rearrangement links TRBV4-1 to TRBJ2-7; D may be TRBD1 (7 bases). Material: cultured CD8+ T cells from PBMCs, obtained from culture after CMV antigen stimulation. The chain's CDR3 is CASSPGGQFFLGVTYEQYF. The CDR3 bases are TGCGCCAGCAGCCCCGGGGGACAGTTCTTCCTGGGGGTAACCTACGAGCAGTACTTC.